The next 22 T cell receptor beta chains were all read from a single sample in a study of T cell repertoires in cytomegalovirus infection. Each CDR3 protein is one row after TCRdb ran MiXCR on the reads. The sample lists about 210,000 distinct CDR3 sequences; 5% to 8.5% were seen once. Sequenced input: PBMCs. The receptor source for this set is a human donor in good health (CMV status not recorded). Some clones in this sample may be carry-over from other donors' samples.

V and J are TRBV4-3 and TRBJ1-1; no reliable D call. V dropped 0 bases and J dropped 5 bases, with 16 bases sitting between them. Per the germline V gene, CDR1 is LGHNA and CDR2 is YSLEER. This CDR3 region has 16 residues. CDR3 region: CASSQDRGAPRTEAFF. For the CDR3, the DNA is TGCGCCAGCAGCCAAGATAGAGGCGCCCCGAGGACTGAAGCTTTCTTT.

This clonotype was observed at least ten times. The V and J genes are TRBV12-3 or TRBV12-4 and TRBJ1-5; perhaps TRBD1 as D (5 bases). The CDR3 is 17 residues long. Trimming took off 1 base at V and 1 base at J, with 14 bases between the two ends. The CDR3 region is CASSLGPARGSNQPQHF. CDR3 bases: TGTGCCAGCAGTTTAGGCCCAGCCCGGGGGAGCAATCAGCCCCAGCATTTT.

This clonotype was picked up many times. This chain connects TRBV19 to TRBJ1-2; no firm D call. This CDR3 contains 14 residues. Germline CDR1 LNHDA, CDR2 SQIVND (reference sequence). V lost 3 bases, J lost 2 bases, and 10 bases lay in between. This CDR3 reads CASSILGNNYGYTF. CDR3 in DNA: TGTGCCAGTAGTATCTTGGGAAACAACTATGGCTACACCTTC.

The CDR3 region is CASSLAQVARPEAFF. In DNA form, the CDR3 reads TGTGCCAGCAGCTTAGCGCAGGTGGCTCGACCTGAAGCTTTCTTT. This chain joins TRBV13 and TRBJ1-1; D gene uncertain. Germline V gene sequence: CDR1 PRHDT, CDR2 FYEKMQ (reference sequence). Trimming left V 1 base short and J 6 bases short, with 15 bases between. CDR3 length: 15 amino acids.

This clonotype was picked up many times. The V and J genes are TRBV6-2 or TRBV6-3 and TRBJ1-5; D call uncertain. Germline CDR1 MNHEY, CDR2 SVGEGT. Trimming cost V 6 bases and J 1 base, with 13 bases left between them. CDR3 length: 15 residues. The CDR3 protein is CASRRTNLSNQPQHF. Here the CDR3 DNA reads TGTGCCAGCAGACGAACGAATCTGAGCAATCAGCCCCAGCATTTT.

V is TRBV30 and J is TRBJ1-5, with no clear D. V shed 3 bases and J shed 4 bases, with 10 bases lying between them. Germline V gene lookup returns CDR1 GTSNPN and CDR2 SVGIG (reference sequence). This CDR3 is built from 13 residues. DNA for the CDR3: TGTGCCTGGAGCTCCGGGCCGAATCAGCCCCAGCATTTT. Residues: CAWSSGPNQPQHF.

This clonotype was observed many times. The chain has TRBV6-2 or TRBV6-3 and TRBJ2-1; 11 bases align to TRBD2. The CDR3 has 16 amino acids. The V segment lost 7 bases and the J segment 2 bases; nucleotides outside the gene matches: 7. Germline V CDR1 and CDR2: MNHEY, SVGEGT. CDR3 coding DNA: TGTGCCAGCACCCCGGGACTAGCGGCCCCCTACAATGAGCAGTTCTTC. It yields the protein CASTPGLAAPYNEQFF.

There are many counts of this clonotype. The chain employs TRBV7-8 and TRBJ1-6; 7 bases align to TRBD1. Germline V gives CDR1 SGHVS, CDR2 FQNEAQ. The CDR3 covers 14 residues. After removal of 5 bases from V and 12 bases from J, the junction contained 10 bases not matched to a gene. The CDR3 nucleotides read TGTGCCAGCAGCAACGGACAGGCCGATTTACCCCTCCACTTT. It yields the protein CASSNGQADLPLHF.

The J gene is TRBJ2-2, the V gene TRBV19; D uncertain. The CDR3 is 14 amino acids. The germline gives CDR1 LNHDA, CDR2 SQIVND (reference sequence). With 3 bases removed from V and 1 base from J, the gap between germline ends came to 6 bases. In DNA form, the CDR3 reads TGTGCCAGTAGTATCTCTCAGAACACCGGGGAGCTGTTTTTT. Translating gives CASSISQNTGELFF.

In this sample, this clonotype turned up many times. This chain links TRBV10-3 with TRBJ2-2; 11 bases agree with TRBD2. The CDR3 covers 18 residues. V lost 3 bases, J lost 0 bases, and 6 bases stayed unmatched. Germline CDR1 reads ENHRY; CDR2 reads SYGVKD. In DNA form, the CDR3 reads TGTGCCATCAGTGAAGGACTAGCGGGTCTTACGAACACCGGGGAGCTGTTTTTT. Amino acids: CAISEGLAGLTNTGELFF.

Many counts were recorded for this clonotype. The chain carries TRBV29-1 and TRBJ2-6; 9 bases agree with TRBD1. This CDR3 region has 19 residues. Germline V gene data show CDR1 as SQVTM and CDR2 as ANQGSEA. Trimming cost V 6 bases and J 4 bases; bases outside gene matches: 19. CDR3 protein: CSVAQTGTGSQGGANVLTF. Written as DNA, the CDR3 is TGCAGCGTGGCGCAAACTGGGACAGGGTCCCAGGGAGGGGCCAACGTCCTGACTTTC.

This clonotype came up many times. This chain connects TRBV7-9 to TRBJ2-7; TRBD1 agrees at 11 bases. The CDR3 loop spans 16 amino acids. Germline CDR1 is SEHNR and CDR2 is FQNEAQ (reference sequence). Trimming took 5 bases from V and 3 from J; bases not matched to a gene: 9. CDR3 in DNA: TGTGCCAGCAGCACAAGTACCGGGACAGGGGGCTACGAGCAGTACTTC. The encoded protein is CASSTSTGTGGYEQYF.

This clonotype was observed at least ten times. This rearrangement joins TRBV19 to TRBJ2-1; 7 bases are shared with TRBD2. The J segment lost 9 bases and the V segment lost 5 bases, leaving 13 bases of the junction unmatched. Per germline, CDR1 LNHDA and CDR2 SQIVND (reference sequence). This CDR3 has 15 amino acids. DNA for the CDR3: TGTGCCAGTAGTCCGGGGGGTCTCTCTTTATTTGAGCAGTTCTTC. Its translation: CASSPGGLSLFEQFF.

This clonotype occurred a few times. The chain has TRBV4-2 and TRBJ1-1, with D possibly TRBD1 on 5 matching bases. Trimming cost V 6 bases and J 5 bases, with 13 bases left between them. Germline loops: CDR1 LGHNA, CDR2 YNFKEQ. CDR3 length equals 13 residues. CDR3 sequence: CASRGEIRTEAFF. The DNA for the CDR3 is TGTGCCAGCAGGGGGGAGATTAGGACTGAAGCTTTCTTT.

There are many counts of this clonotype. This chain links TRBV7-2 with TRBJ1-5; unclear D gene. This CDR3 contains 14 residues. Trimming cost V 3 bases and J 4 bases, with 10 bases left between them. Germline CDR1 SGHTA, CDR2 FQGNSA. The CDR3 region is CASSLRQFNQPQHF. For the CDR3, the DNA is TGTGCCAGCAGCTTGAGACAATTTAATCAGCCCCAGCATTTT.

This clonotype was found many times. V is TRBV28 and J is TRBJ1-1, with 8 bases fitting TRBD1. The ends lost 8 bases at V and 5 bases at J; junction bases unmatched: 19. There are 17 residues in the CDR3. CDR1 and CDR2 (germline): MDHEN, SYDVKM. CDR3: CASHSLLRGRGGTEAFF. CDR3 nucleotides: TGTGCCAGCCACTCCCTCCTCAGGGGGCGAGGAGGTACTGAAGCTTTCTTT.

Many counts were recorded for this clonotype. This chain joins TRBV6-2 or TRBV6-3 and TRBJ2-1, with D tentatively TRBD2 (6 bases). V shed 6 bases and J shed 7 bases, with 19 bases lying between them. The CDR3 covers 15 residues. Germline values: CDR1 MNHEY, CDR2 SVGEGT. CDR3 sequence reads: CASRTREGGWNEQFF. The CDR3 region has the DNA TGTGCCAGCAGGACGAGAGAGGGAGGCTGGAATGAGCAGTTCTTC.

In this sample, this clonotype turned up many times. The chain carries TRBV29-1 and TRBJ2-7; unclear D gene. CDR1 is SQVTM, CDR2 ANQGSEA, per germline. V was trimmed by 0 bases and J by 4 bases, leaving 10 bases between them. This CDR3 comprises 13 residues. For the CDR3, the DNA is TGCAGCGTTGAAGATTCGGGCCGATACGAGCAGTACTTC. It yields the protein CSVEDSGRYEQYF.

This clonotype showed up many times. CDR3 nucleotides: TGTGCCAGCAGTCGACAGGGGTACACCGGGGAGCTGTTTTTT. Amino acid sequence: CASSRQGYTGELFF. The J gene is TRBJ2-2, the V gene TRBV6-1; 8 bases line up with TRBD1. V was pared by 5 bases and J by 3 bases, with 2 bases of the junction left unmatched. The CDR3 totals 14 residues. Per germline, CDR1 MNHNS and CDR2 SASEGT.

As DNA, the CDR3 is TGTGCCAGCAGTCCTCAGCGGGGGGCGGAGACCCAGTACTTC. This translates into CASSPQRGAETQYF. The chain is built from TRBV28 and TRBJ2-5; TRBD2 matches 9 bases. Per the germline V gene, CDR1 is MDHEN and CDR2 is SYDVKM. Trimming removed 5 bases from V and 5 bases from J; junction bases left unmatched: 6. The CDR3 sequence is 14 residues long.

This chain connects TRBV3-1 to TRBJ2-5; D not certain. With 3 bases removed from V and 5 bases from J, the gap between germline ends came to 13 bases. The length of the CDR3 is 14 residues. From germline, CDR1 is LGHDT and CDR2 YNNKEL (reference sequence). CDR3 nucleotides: TGTGCCAGCAGCCAGGCCACAGAGTTGGAGACCCAGTACTTC. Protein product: CASSQATELETQYF.

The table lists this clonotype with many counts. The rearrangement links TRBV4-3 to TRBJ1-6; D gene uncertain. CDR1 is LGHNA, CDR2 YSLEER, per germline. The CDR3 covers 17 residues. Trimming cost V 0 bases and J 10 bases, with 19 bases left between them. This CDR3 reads CASSQDFRQAGLSPLHF. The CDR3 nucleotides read TGCGCCAGCAGCCAAGATTTTCGGCAGGCGGGTTTATCACCCCTCCACTTT.